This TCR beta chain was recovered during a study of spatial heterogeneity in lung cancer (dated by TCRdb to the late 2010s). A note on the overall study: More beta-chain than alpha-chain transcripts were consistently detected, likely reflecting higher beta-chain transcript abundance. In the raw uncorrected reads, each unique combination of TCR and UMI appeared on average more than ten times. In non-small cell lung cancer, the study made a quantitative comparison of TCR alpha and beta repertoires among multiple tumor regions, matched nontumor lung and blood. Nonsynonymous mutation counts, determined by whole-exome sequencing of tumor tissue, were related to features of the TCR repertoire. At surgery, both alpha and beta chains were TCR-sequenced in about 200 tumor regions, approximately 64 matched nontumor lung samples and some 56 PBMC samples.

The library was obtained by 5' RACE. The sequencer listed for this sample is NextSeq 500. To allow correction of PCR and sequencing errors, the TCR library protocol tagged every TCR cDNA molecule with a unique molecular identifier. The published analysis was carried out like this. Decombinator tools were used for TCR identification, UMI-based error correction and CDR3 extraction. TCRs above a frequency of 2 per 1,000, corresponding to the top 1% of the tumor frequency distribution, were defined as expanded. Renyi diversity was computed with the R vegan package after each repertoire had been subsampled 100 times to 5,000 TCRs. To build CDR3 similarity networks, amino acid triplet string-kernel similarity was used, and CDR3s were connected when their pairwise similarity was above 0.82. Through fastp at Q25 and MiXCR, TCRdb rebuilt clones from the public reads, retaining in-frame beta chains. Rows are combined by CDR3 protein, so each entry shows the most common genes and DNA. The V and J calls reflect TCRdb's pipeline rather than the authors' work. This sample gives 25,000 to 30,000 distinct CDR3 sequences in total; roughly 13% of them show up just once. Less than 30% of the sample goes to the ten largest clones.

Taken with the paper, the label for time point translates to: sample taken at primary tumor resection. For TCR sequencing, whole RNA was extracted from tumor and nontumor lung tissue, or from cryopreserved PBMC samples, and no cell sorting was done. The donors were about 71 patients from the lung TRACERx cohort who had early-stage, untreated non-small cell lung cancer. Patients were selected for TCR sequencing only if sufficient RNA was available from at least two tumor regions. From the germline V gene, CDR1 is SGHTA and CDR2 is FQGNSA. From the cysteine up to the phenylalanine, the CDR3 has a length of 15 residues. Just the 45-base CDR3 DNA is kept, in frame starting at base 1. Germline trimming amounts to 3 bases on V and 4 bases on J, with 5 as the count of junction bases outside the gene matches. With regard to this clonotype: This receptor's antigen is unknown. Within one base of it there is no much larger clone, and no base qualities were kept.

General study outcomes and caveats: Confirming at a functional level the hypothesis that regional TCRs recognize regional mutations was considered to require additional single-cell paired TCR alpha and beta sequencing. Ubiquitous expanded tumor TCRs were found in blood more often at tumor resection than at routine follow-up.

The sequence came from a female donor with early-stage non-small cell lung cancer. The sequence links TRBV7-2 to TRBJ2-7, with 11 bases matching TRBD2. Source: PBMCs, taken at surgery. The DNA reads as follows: TGTGCCAGCAGCTTTTCTAGCGGGAGGACGTACGAGCAGTACTTC. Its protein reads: CASSFSSGRTYEQYF.